The 25 T cell receptor beta chains listed next were all sequenced from one sample in a study of regulatory T cells in long-lasting Graves disease. Time point defined: newly diagnosed GD, antithyroid drugs for less than 3 months. Preparation of the TCR library used RNA extracted from PBMCs. Relying on iRepertoire HTBI primers and Arm-PCR of CDR3 regions, the team built TCR beta libraries. TCRdb processed the multiplex PCR reads anew with MiXCR; each CDR3 protein has one entry. The sample includes about 400,000 distinct CDR3 sequences, 15% to 17% seen only once; the top ten take approximately 21%. Here the sequenced sample was peripheral blood mononuclear cells (PBMCs), taken at new diagnosis, from a patient treated with antithyroid drugs. The receptor source for this set is a female donor with Graves disease.

This clonotype occurred many times. The rearrangement uses TRBV12-3 or TRBV12-4 and TRBJ2-5; TRBD1 is a possible D gene (6 bases). CDR3 size: 14 residues. Trimming stripped 1 base from V and 2 bases from J, with 8 bases between. CDR3 region: CASSLGQGQETQYF. The DNA for the CDR3 is TGTGCCAGCAGTTTAGGCCAGGGGCAAGAGACCCAGTACTTC.

The chain has TRBV7-9 and TRBJ2-2; TRBD2 aligns across 7 bases. The ends lost 3 bases at V and 0 bases at J; junction bases unmatched: 10. From germline, CDR1 is SEHNR and CDR2 FQNEAQ (reference sequence). The CDR3 spans 18 residues. The CDR3, as DNA: TGTGCCAGCAGCTTTTTTCGCCTAGCGGCCGCGAACACCGGGGAGCTGTTTTTT. Translated, it gives CASSFFRLAAANTGELFF. The variable domain in full, completed from reference TRBV7-9 and TRBJ2-2, reads DTGVSQNPRHKITKRGQNVTFRCDPISEHNRLYWYRQTLGQGPEFLTYFQNEAQLEKSRLLSDRFSAERPKGSFSTLEIQRTEQGDSAMYLCASSFFRLAAANTGELFFGEGSRLTVL.

This clonotype was observed many times. The chain carries TRBV6-1 and TRBJ1-2; 7 positions match TRBD1. CDR1 is MNHNS, CDR2 SASEGT, per germline. The CDR3 is made up of 15 amino acids. Germline trimming cut 4 bases from V and 4 bases from J; bases unmatched to any gene: 9. CDR3 protein: CASSGPDRDIYGYTF. The CDR3 DNA is TGTGCCAGCAGTGGACCTGACAGGGACATCTATGGCTACACCTTC.

The rearrangement uses TRBV6-1 and TRBJ1-6, with a possible D match to TRBD1 (6 bases). Deletions cut 8 bases from V and 12 bases from J, with 20 bases between. From germline, CDR1 is MNHNS and CDR2 SASEGT. The CDR3 loop spans 14 amino acids. This chain's CDR3 is CASLLRGGRGPLHF. In DNA form, the CDR3 reads TGTGCCAGCCTCTTAAGGGGGGGGCGCGGACCCCTCCACTTT.

The sample holds many counts of this clonotype. The chain has TRBV5-5 and TRBJ1-1; the D is unclear. The CDR3 is made up of 15 amino acids. Germline V gives CDR1 SGHKS, CDR2 YYEKEE (reference sequence). The V gene lost 0 bases and the J gene lost 3 bases, with 12 bases spanning the gap. CDR3 loop: CASSLGATAYTEAFF. The CDR3 DNA follows: TGTGCCAGCAGCTTGGGGGCGACGGCTTACACTGAAGCTTTCTTT.

This clonotype was counted ten times or more. This chain links TRBV11-2 with TRBJ2-3; D not certain. The V gene's germline CDR1 is SGHAT and CDR2 FQNNGV. This CDR3 comprises 13 residues. V was shortened by 4 bases and J by 4 bases, with 9 bases between the two germline ends. The CDR3 here is CASSSVRSDTQYF. The CDR3 DNA reads as TGTGCCAGCAGCTCCGTCAGGTCAGATACGCAGTATTTT.

This clonotype was seen repeatedly, ten times or more. V and J are TRBV18 and TRBJ1-2, with D perhaps matching TRBD1 (5 bases). This CDR3 contains 12 residues. CDR1 and CDR2 (germline): KGHSH, LQKENI. V was pared by 2 bases and J by 8 bases, with 9 bases between. The CDR3 protein is CASSPGGAGYTF. The CDR3 DNA reads as TGTGCCAGCTCACCAGGAGGGGCGGGCTACACCTTC.

The chain couples TRBV6-1 to TRBJ2-7; maybe TRBD1 (5 bases). The germline V gene has CDR1 MNHNS and CDR2 SASEGT. Trimming took 4 bases from V and 4 from J, leaving 14 bases between them. The CDR3 is 14 residues long. The CDR3 sequence is CASSGTGSVYEQYF. The CDR3, as DNA: TGTGCCAGCAGTGGAACAGGCTCAGTTTACGAGCAGTACTTC.

This clonotype was picked up one time. V gene TRBV10-3 combines with J gene TRBJ2-1, with 10 positions matching TRBD1. This CDR3 comprises 13 residues. The ends lost 6 bases at V and 5 bases at J; junction bases unmatched: 1. CDR1 is ENHRY and CDR2 is SYGVKD in the germline V gene. In DNA, the CDR3 is TGTGCCATCAGGGGGACAGGGGACAATGAGCAGTTCTTC. Its protein product is CAIRGTGDNEQFF.

This clonotype was seen many times. This chain connects TRBV27 to TRBJ1-2; possibly TRBD1 for D (5 bases). V was pared by 8 bases and J by 2 bases, with 18 bases between. Germline CDR1 reads MNHEY; CDR2 reads SMNVEV (reference sequence). CDR3 length equals 15 residues. CDR3 nucleotides: TGTGCCAGCCGGGGGAACACCGGCTTAAACTATGGCTACACCTTC. This translates into CASRGNTGLNYGYTF.

The J gene is TRBJ2-1, the V gene TRBV9; D ambiguous. Germline V gives CDR1 SGDLS, CDR2 YYNGEE. The CDR3 covers 15 residues. V lost 4 bases and J lost 7, with 18 bases in between. The CDR3 region is CASSYSGDPLNEQFF. DNA of the CDR3: TGTGCCAGCAGCTATTCCGGAGACCCACTTAATGAGCAGTTCTTC.

There are many counts of this clonotype. CDR3 bases: TGCAGCGTTGAATACCGCCAGGGATGGGGCACTAGCACAGATACGCAGTATTTT. This codes for CSVEYRQGWGTSTDTQYF. The J gene is TRBJ2-3, the V gene TRBV29-1; tentatively, D is TRBD1 (5 bases). The CDR3 consists of 18 residues. CDR1 and CDR2 from the germline V gene are SQVTM and ANQGSEA. Trimming left V 2 bases short and J 0 bases short, with 21 bases between.

This clonotype was seen at least ten times. V and J are TRBV7-3 and TRBJ1-2; 9 bases are shared with TRBD1. The germline CDR1 and CDR2 sequences are SGHTA and FQGTGA. The CDR3 spans 15 residues. V lost 8 bases to trimming and J lost 7 bases; unmatched junction nucleotides: 14. DNA for the CDR3: TGTGCCAGCGGCGACCCTCCGGGACAGGGCGGTGGCTACACCTTC. Translation gives CASGDPPGQGGGYTF.

V and J are TRBV24-1 and TRBJ2-1; D not resolved. Looked up from germline, CDR1 is KGHDR and CDR2 is SFDVKD. This CDR3 has 13 residues. Trimming stripped 3 bases from V and 4 bases from J, with 6 bases between. The CDR3: CATSDTLYNEQFF. In DNA, the CDR3 is TGTGCCACCAGTGATACCCTTTACAATGAGCAGTTCTTC.

This clonotype was counted a few times. This chain joins TRBV12-3 or TRBV12-4 and TRBJ2-5; 8 nucleotides line up with TRBD2. The CDR3 length is 17 residues. Trimming took 0 bases from V and 5 from J; bases not matched to a gene: 11. In DNA form, the CDR3 reads TGTGCCAGCAGTTTAGCGCTGACTAGCGAAGCGCTTGAGACCCAGTACTTC. Residues: CASSLALTSEALETQYF.

The CDR3 loop is CASSEAQESTEAFF. The CDR3 nucleotides are TGTGCCAGCAGTGAAGCGCAGGAAAGCACTGAAGCTTTCTTT. The chain joins TRBV6-1 to TRBJ1-1; no firm D call. CDR3 length: 14 amino acids. Trimming took off 0 bases at V and 4 bases at J, with 9 bases between the two ends. Looked up from germline, CDR1 is MNHNS and CDR2 is SASEGT.

The chain couples TRBV2 to TRBJ1-2; 7 bases are a match to TRBD1. Germline V gene data show CDR1 as SNHLY and CDR2 as FYNNEI. The CDR3 spans 13 residues. J gave up 6 bases and V 6 bases, and 7 bases lay outside the gene matches. The DNA of the CDR3 is TGTGCCAGCAGGATAGGGGGCGGGGATGGCTACACCTTC. Amino acids: CASRIGGGDGYTF.

This clonotype occurred many times. This chain connects TRBV5-4 to TRBJ1-2, with D maybe TRBD1 (6 bases). V lost 4 bases to trimming and J lost 8 bases, with 15 bases between them. Looked up from germline, CDR1 is SGHNT and CDR2 is YYREEE (reference sequence). This CDR3 spans 13 amino acids. The CDR3: CASSAQGVWGYTF. The CDR3 DNA is TGTGCCAGCAGCGCACAGGGAGTGTGGGGCTACACCTTC. The whole variable domain, filled in from reference TRBV5-4 and TRBJ1-2, reads ETGVTQSPTHLIKTRGQQVTLRCSSQSGHNTVSWYQQALGQGPQFIFQYYREEENGRGNFPPRFSGLQFPNYSSELNVNALELDDSALYLCASSAQGVWGYTFGSGTRLTVV.

This clonotype appeared many times. The rearrangement joins TRBV10-1 to TRBJ1-1, with a possible D match to TRBD1 (5 bases). Trimming took 2 bases from V and 1 from J, leaving 32 bases between them. The germline gives CDR1 WNHNN, CDR2 SYGVQD (reference sequence). The CDR3 is 22 amino acids. The CDR3 region is CASSEARGAGQAIPLRNTEAFF. The CDR3 DNA sequence: TGCGCCAGCAGTGAGGCGAGGGGCGCCGGGCAGGCCATCCCTCTGAGGAACACTGAAGCTTTCTTT.

This clonotype was detected ten times or more. The J gene is TRBJ2-7, the V gene TRBV11-2; D is perhaps TRBD1 (8 bases). Trimming cost V 5 bases and J 0 bases, with 17 bases left between them. Germline CDR1 and CDR2: SGHAT and FQNNGV. CDR3 length: 16 amino acids. This chain's CDR3 is CASSQQGGGSSYEQYF. The DNA of the CDR3 is TGTGCCAGCAGCCAACAGGGGGGCGGGAGCTCCTACGAGCAGTACTTC.

This chain connects TRBV20-1 to TRBJ2-7; TRBD2 might be the D (6 bases). Trimming left V 1 base short and J 2 bases short, with 9 bases between. The CDR3 runs 13 residues. CDR1 is DFQATT, CDR2 SNEGSKA, per germline (reference sequence). CDR3: CSARVGGTYEQYF. CDR3 in DNA: TGCAGTGCTAGAGTCGGCGGGACCTACGAGCAGTACTTC.

A remark on this clonotype: This may arise from a read error, as a much more abundant clone is one base away. The chain has TRBV3-1 and TRBJ2-3, with 11 bases matching TRBD1. Matching the DNA end better, TRBJ2-5 makes the J call doubtful. Germline V gene data show CDR1 as LGHDT and CDR2 as YNNKEL (reference sequence). The length of the CDR3 is 15 residues. The CDR3 loop reads CASSPGTGGLDTQYF. The CDR3 DNA is TGTGCCAGCAGCCCAGGGACAGGGGGATTGGATACCCAGTACTTC.

This clonotype was counted between two and nine times. V usage is TRBV30 and J usage is TRBJ2-3; D not resolved. The germline V gene encodes CDR1 GTSNPN and CDR2 SVGIG (reference sequence). The CDR3 runs to 13 residues. The V gene lost 3 bases and the J gene lost 0 bases, with 7 bases spanning the gap. This CDR3 reads CAWSQDSTDTQYF. In DNA, the CDR3 is TGTGCCTGGAGCCAGGATAGCACAGATACGCAGTATTTT.

This clonotype was picked up many times. The chain links TRBV28 to TRBJ1-2; D is ambiguous. The V gene lost 4 bases and the J gene lost 5 bases, with 11 bases spanning the gap. Germline V gives CDR1 MDHEN, CDR2 SYDVKM. The CDR3 runs 13 residues. The chain's CDR3 is CASSSGPSYGYTF. The CDR3 region has the DNA TGTGCCAGCAGTTCCGGGCCTTCTTATGGCTACACCTTC.

This clonotype was counted ten times or more. This sequence joins TRBV18 and TRBJ2-7; D gene ambiguous. Germline CDR1 reads KGHSH; CDR2 reads LQKENI. Trimming pared 0 bases from V and 4 bases from J, leaving 13 bases between. The CDR3 covers 15 residues. The CDR3 nucleotides are TGTGCCAGCTCACCACCGGCAAGGGTAACGTACGAGCAGTACTTC. The encoded protein is CASSPPARVTYEQYF.